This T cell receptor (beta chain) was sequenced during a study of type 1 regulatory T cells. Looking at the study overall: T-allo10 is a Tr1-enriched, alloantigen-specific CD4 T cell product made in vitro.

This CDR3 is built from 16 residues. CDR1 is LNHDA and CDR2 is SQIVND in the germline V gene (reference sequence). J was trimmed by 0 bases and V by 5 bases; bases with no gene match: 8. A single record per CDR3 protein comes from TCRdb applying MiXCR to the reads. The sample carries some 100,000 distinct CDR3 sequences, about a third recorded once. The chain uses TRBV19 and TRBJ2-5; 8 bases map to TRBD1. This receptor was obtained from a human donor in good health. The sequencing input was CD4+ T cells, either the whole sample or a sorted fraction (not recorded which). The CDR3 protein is CASSWQGATYQETQYF. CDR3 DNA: TGTGCCAGTAGTTGGCAGGGGGCTACGTACCAAGAGACCCAGTACTTC.